The rows below give T cell receptor beta chains drawn from one sample of a study of shared clonotypes between healthy human individuals. Libraries were prepared by immunoSEQ multiplex PCR; TCRdb keeps only in-frame clonotypes and omits some of them. In the table there are around 700,000 clones, approximately 79% of which are singletons. The source material was memory CD4+ T cells sorted from blood. These receptors came from a woman in her twenties or thirties in good health. CDR3s include the opening cysteine and the closing phenylalanine or tryptophan. D genes are given only for firm matches. The size field is filled for only some rows; it gives once, few, many or a size class.

TRBJ2-2 14 TRBD2 many TRBV2 CASKREGESGELFF TGTGCCAGCAAGAGGGAGGGAGAGTCCGGGGAGCTGTTTTTT
TRBJ2-5 14 TRBD2 NA TRBV2 CASRLAGTQETQYF TGTGCCAGCAGACTAGCGGGAACCCAAGAGACCCAGTACTTC
TRBJ1-2 15 NA NA TRBV28 CASSLWRTDNYGYTF TGTGCCAGCAGTTTATGGAGGACCGATAACTATGGCTACACCTTC
TRBJ2-5 14 TRBD2 few TRBV18 CASSPEGGIETQYF TGTGCCAGCTCACCAGAGGGAGGGATCGAGACCCAGTACTTC
TRBJ2-5 15 TRBD2 NA TRBV5-1 CASRPGLAGGETQYF TGCGCCAGCAGACCGGGACTAGCGGGAGGAGAGACCCAGTACTTC
TRBJ1-5 14 NA NA TRBV30 CAWHTFRRNQPQHF TGTGCCTGGCACACCTTCAGGCGCAATCAGCCCCAGCATTTT
TRBJ1-1 14 NA NA TRBV7-2 CASSLAVLNTEAFF TGTGCCAGCAGCTTAGCAGTTCTAAACACTGAAGCTTTCTTT
TRBJ1-2 15 NA few TRBV18 CASSPSGEAVYGYTF TGTGCCAGCTCACCGTCAGGGGAGGCGGTCTATGGCTACACCTTC
TRBJ2-1 16 NA NA TRBV11-2 CASSLDLRSIGNEQFF TGTGCCAGCAGCTTAGATTTGCGGAGCATCGGCAATGAGCAGTTCTTC
TRBJ2-5 14 TRBD2 NA TRBV5-4 CASSRSGSRETQYF TGTGCCAGCAGCCGTAGCGGGAGTAGGGAGACCCAGTACTTC
TRBJ1-6 10 NA NA TRBV21-1 CASSESPLHF TGTGCCAGCAGCGAATCACCCCTCCACTTT
TRBJ1-1 13 NA NA TRBV6-5 CASSYFSGTEAFF TGTGCCAGCAGTTACTTTTCGGGGACTGAAGCTTTCTTT
TRBJ2-7 12 NA few TRBV7-9 CASSAQGWGQYF TGTGCCAGCAGCGCACAGGGATGGGGGCAGTACTTC
TRBJ2-3 16 NA NA TRBV18 CASSPPQGGSTDTQYF TGTGCCAGCTCACCACCTCAGGGAGGAAGCACAGATACGCAGTATTTT
TRBJ2-1 16 NA NA TRBV5-1 CASSLGQETTYNEQFF TGCGCCAGCAGCTTAGGGCAGGAGACAACCTACAATGAGCAGTTCTTC
TRBJ2-5 21 NA NA TRBV5-1 CASSTSPVASRPSRGVETQYF TGCGCCAGCAGTACGTCCCCCGTGGCTAGCAGACCTTCTAGAGGCGTGGAGACCCAGTACTTC
TRBJ2-3 15 NA NA TRBV28 CASSFPGTVGDTQYF TGTGCCAGCAGTTTCCCGGGGACTGTGGGGGATACGCAGTATTTT
TRBJ1-3 12 NA NA TRBV5-5 CASSQGGNTIYF TGTGCCAGCAGCCAAGGAGGAAACACCATATATTTT
TRBJ2-1 15 NA NA TRBV11-2 CASSLVTSFFGEQFF TGTGCCAGCAGCTTAGTTACCTCATTTTTCGGTGAGCAGTTCTTC
TRBJ2-2 13 NA NA TRBV27 CASSLWVTGELFF TGTGCCAGCAGTTTATGGGTTACCGGGGAGCTGTTTTTT
TRBJ2-3 15 NA NA TRBV19 CASSPGGRGTDTQYF TGTGCCAGTAGCCCTGGAGGGAGAGGTACAGATACGCAGTATTTT
TRBJ2-3 14 NA many TRBV5-1 CASSLAGGQDTQYF TGCGCCAGCAGCTTGGCCGGGGGGCAAGATACGCAGTATTTT
TRBJ2-7 14 TRBD2 NA TRBV28 CASSSGTSVIEQYF TGTGCCAGCAGTTCCGGGACTAGCGTCATCGAGCAGTACTTC
TRBJ2-3 13 NA NA TRBV10-3 CAIREGDTDTQYF TGTGCCATCAGAGAGGGGGACACAGATACGCAGTATTTT